This T cell receptor (beta chain) was retrieved from a study of blood T cell repertoires in COVID-19. Germline V gene sequence: CDR1 MNHNS, CDR2 SASEGT. V was cut by 3 bases and J by 8 bases, with 13 bases left in between. This CDR3 has 13 amino acids. How the authors handled the data: Reference gene primer amplification gave nucleated cell count estimates. Assay: immunoSEQ multiplex PCR; the TCRdb copy retains only in-frame clones and omits some. The V and J calls and clone size come from that table; D and trimming were worked out from the DNA. Of 90,000 to 100,000 clones detected, roughly 80% appear once; the ten largest clones hold approximately 11%.

The origin of this receptor is a woman of 80 years or more with acute or convalescent COVID-19. Sequencing was done on a sample of peripheral blood. The chain combines TRBV6-1 with TRBJ1-1; D unclear. CDR3 bases: TGTGCCAGCAGTGATGGACTCCCGGGGGAAGCTTTCTTT. The encoded protein is CASSDGLPGEAFF.